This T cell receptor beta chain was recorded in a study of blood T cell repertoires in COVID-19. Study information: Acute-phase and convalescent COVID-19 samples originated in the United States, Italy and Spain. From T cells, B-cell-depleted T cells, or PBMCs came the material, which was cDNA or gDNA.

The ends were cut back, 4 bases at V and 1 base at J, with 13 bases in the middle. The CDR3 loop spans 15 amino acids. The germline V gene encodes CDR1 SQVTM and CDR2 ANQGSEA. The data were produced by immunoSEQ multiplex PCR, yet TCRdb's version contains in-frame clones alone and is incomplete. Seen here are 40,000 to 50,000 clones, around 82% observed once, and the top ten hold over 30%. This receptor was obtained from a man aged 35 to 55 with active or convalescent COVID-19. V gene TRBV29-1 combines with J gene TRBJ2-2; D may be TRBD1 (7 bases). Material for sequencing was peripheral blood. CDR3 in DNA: TGCAGCGTTGTTCGCGGGACAGTGAACACCGGGGAGCTGTTTTTT. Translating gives CSVVRGTVNTGELFF.